The entry below gives a single T cell receptor beta chain sequence along with its context. Its matching antigen is unknown. Germline assignment: CDR1 SEHNR and CDR2 FQNEAQ (reference sequence). V dropped 5 bases and J dropped 3 bases, with 13 bases sitting between them. CDR3 length equals 15 residues. With 60 Vbeta and 13 Jbeta primers, the PCR was carried out. Method: immunoSEQ multiplex PCR; TCRdb's copy keeps in-frame clones and lacks some. Here the sample spans fewer than 250,000 clones, roughly 80% being singletons. This entry comes from a study of cytomegalovirus exposure and HLA in healthy donors. The study, taken as a whole, reports: Presence/absence analyses took donor sequencing depth as roughly uniform.

All donors participated as healthy donors of bone marrow. Sequencing was carried out using PBMCs. The origin of this receptor is a woman between 45 and 60 years old in good health and CMV-seronegative. This chain joins TRBV7-9 and TRBJ2-2; tentative D call: TRBD1 (5 bases). In nucleotides, the CDR3 is TGTGCCAGCAGCGCCTGGGAAGGGGACACCGGGGAGCTGTTTTTT. Amino acids: CASSAWEGDTGELFF.